This T cell receptor (beta chain) was sequenced in a study of cytomegalovirus exposure and HLA in healthy donors. Background on the study: Researchers found that just over 80% of a few hundred genotyped donors fell within the Caucasian-associated ancestry cluster. Study results and caveats: Researchers reported from a later analysis that most CMV-associated TCR beta chains appeared HLA-restricted. In vitro checks showed that a few CMV-associated chains really do target CMV antigens. Fewer than 20,000 TCR beta sequences were associated with HLA alleles at 0.05 false discovery rate in a later analysis.

In this sample, this clone turned up a few times. The antigen remains undetermined. Germline V gene lookup returns CDR1 MGHRA and CDR2 YSYEKL. CDR3 length: 13 residues. Trimming shortened V by 4 bases and J by 3 bases, and 7 bases separated the two germline ends. Primers for the PCR totalled 60 Vbeta and 13 Jbeta. TCRdb's table, derived via immunoSEQ multiplex PCR, lists solely in-frame clones and lacks some. The sample lists about 220,000 clones, 76% occurring once. The clonotype was recovered from a man aged 18 to 30 in good health and CMV-seronegative. Sequencing input: PBMCs. The V and J genes are TRBV4-1 and TRBJ1-5; a weak D match, TRBD1 (5 bases). The CDR3 DNA is TGCGCCAGCAGCCGGGGCCACAATCAGCCCCAGCATTTT. Encoded protein: CASSRGHNQPQHF.